These 24 T cell receptor beta chains were sequenced from one sample in a study of blood T cell repertoires in COVID-19. Sequencing was performed with immunoSEQ multiplex PCR; in TCRdb, only in-frame clones are kept and a portion is missing. The sample includes roughly 87,000 clones, approximately 75% of them seen just once. The sequencing input was peripheral blood. These receptors originate from a woman aged 45 to 65 with acute or convalescent COVID-19.

About this clone: This same CDR3 is encoded by further DNA sequences in the sample. The gene calls are TRBV19 and TRBJ2-7, with TRBD1 as a possible D gene (6 bases). Germline V gene sequence: CDR1 LNHDA, CDR2 SQIVND (reference sequence). V was cut by 5 bases and J by 6 bases, with 11 bases left in between. The CDR3 loop spans 12 amino acids. The CDR3 sequence: CASSLRGGEQYF. The CDR3 region has the DNA TGTGCCAGTAGTCTCAGGGGCGGCGAGCAGTACTTC.

This sequence joins TRBV4-1 and TRBJ2-2, with TRBD2 as a possible D gene (6 bases). This CDR3 spans 19 amino acids. V was trimmed by 7 bases and J by 5 bases, leaving 29 bases between them. Germline CDR1 MGHRA, CDR2 YSYEKL. The CDR3 region is CASTPKEKSSASGTGELFF. CDR3 sequence (DNA): TGCGCCAGCACCCCGAAAGAAAAATCTAGCGCATCGGGGACCGGGGAGCTGTTTTTT.

This chain uses TRBV5-1 with TRBJ1-3, with D perhaps matching TRBD1 (5 bases). CDR1 is SGHRS and CDR2 is YFSETQ in the germline V gene. V shed 0 bases and J shed 0 bases, with 10 bases lying between them. The CDR3 is 16 amino acids. The CDR3 loop is CASSLESGLSGNTIYF. The CDR3, as DNA: TGCGCCAGCAGCTTGGAATCAGGGCTCTCTGGAAACACCATATATTTT.

This sequence joins TRBV28 and TRBJ2-7; D may be TRBD1 (5 bases). Trimming removed 5 bases at V and 7 bases at J, with 9 bases between. Per the germline V gene, CDR1 is MDHEN and CDR2 is SYDVKM. This CDR3 has 11 residues. CDR3 loop: CASSLRQEQYF. For the CDR3, the DNA is TGTGCCAGCAGTCTCCGACAGGAGCAGTACTTC. Full variable domain (missing parts from reference TRBV28 and TRBJ2-7): DVKVTQSSRYLVKRTGEKVFLECVQDMDHENMFWYRQDPGLGLRLIYFSYDVKMKEKGDIPEGYSVSREKKERFSLILESASTNQTSMYLCASSLRQEQYFGPGTRLTVT.

This chain uses TRBV19 with TRBJ2-2, with D tentatively TRBD1 (5 bases). The germline V and J ends were trimmed by 1 base and 4 bases, with 13 bases remaining between them. This CDR3 is built from 16 residues. The V gene's germline CDR1 is LNHDA and CDR2 SQIVND (reference sequence). The CDR3 DNA is TGTGCCAGTAGTATAGTGGGGCCCCTCGGCACCGGGGAGCTGTTTTTT. It encodes CASSIVGPLGTGELFF. The whole variable domain, remainder taken from reference TRBV19 and TRBJ2-2, is DGGITQSPKYLFRKEGQNVTLSCEQNLNHDAMYWYRQDPGQGLRLIYYSQIVNDFQKGDIAEGYSVSREKKESFPLTVTSAQKNPTAFYLCASSIVGPLGTGELFFGEGSRLTVL.

This clone has a handful of counts. The V gene is TRBV3-1 (or the pseudogene TRBV3-2), the J gene TRBJ2-2, with D perhaps TRBD2 (5 bases). V lost 6 bases and J 3 bases, leaving 20 bases between the germline ends. Germline V gene lookup returns CDR1 LGHDT and CDR2 YNNKEL (reference sequence). The CDR3 contains 17 residues. The CDR3 DNA sequence: TGTGCCAGCAGGCACCTGGGGAGCGCGGGCGACACCGGGGAGCTGTTTTTT. As protein: CASRHLGSAGDTGELFF.

The chain couples TRBV9 to TRBJ2-5; 11 bases map to TRBD2. With V trimmed by 1 base and J by 5 bases, 7 bases remained unmatched. Per germline, CDR1 SGDLS and CDR2 YYNGEE. The CDR3 covers 16 residues. In DNA form, the CDR3 reads TGTGCCAGCAGCGTAAAGACTAGCGGGGTACGGGAGACCCAGTACTTC. As protein: CASSVKTSGVRETQYF.

The chain uses TRBV5-5 and TRBJ1-1; D ambiguous. Per the germline V gene, CDR1 is SGHKS and CDR2 is YYEKEE (reference sequence). The CDR3 is made up of 13 amino acids. V was shortened by 3 bases and J by 0 bases, with 6 bases between the two germline ends. CDR3 loop: CASSSRLNTEAFF. In DNA, the CDR3 is TGTGCCAGCAGCTCCAGGCTGAACACTGAAGCTTTCTTT.

J is TRBJ2-1 and V is TRBV5-6; perhaps TRBD1 as D (5 bases). The V gene's germline CDR1 is SGHDT and CDR2 YYEEEE. Trimming pared 3 bases from V and 8 bases from J, leaving 9 bases between. The CDR3 spans 12 residues. In DNA form, the CDR3 reads TGTGCCAGCAGCTACTTCAGGGATGAGCAGTTCTTC. This gives the protein CASSYFRDEQFF.

This chain uses TRBV15 with TRBJ2-1; 8 bases map to TRBD1. V was pared by 8 bases and J by 3 bases, with 9 bases of the junction left unmatched. The CDR3 runs to 15 residues. Germline loops: CDR1 LNHNV, CDR2 YYDKDF (reference sequence). The CDR3 DNA follows: TGTGCCACCCTACTCCGGACAGGGAGCTACAATGAGCAGTTCTTC. Translating it yields CATLLRTGSYNEQFF.

J is TRBJ1-3 and V is TRBV14, with unresolved D. This CDR3 is 15 amino acids long. Germline V gene sequence: CDR1 SGHDN, CDR2 FVKESK. Trimming pared 4 bases from V and 3 bases from J, leaving 13 bases between. This CDR3 reads CASSLLPRGGNTIYF. The CDR3 coding sequence is TGTGCCAGCAGCCTCCTCCCTCGGGGTGGAAACACCATATATTTT. The full variable domain, in which reference TRBV14 and TRBJ1-3 provide the parts outside the CDR3, is EAGVTQFPSHSVIEKGQTVTLRCDPISGHDNLYWYRRVMGKEIKFLLHFVKESKQDESGMPNNRFLAERTGGTYSTLKVQPAELEDSGVYFCASSLLPRGGNTIYFGEGSWLTVV.

This clone came up a few times. The rearrangement uses TRBV6-5 and TRBJ1-1; D unclear. The CDR3 length is 12 residues. Trimming took off 7 bases at V and 5 bases at J, with 11 bases between the two ends. Germline V lookup: CDR1 MNHEY, CDR2 SVGAGI. The CDR3, as DNA: TGTGCCAGCAATAGGTTCGGGACTGAAGCTTTCTTT. Translated, it gives CASNRFGTEAFF.

This clone has more than one count but fewer than ten. This rearrangement joins TRBV11-3 to TRBJ2-1; 14 nucleotides align to TRBD2. The CDR3 has 15 amino acids. Trimming took 5 bases from V and 12 from J; bases not matched to a gene: 9. Germline lookup yields CDR1 SGHNT and CDR2 YENEEA. The CDR3 spells CASSPGTSGGRGQFF. In DNA form, the CDR3 reads TGTGCCAGCAGCCCGGGGACTAGCGGGGGCCGAGGGCAGTTCTTC.

The gene calls are TRBV29-1 and TRBJ2-3; 8 bases map to TRBD1. This CDR3 spans 14 amino acids. Germline CDR1 and CDR2: SQVTM and ANQGSEA. Trimming removed 3 bases from V and 3 bases from J; junction bases left unmatched: 5. The CDR3 spells CSVDQGARTDTQYF. The CDR3 DNA is TGCAGCGTTGATCAGGGGGCGCGAACAGATACGCAGTATTTT.

The chain combines TRBV19 with TRBJ2-1; 13 nucleotides match TRBD2. This CDR3 has 18 residues. Germline V CDR1 and CDR2: LNHDA, SQIVND (reference sequence). V lost 5 bases, J lost 0 bases, and 7 bases stayed unmatched. CDR3 region: CASSRRGLAGSSYNEQFF. The CDR3 bases are TGTGCCAGTAGTCGGAGGGGACTAGCGGGGTCCTCCTACAATGAGCAGTTCTTC.

This clone has just a few counts. The chain joins TRBV6-6 to TRBJ2-7; D is unresolved. V dropped 4 bases and J dropped 7 bases, with 8 bases sitting between them. CDR1 MNHNY and CDR2 SVGAGI come from the germline V gene (reference sequence). The CDR3 loop spans 11 amino acids. CDR3 residues: CASSSSLEQYF. The CDR3 DNA sequence: TGTGCCAGCAGTTCCTCCTTAGAGCAGTACTTC.

In this sample, this clone turned up once. This chain uses TRBV14 with TRBJ1-6; 9 bases are a match to TRBD1. Trimming removed 4 bases from V and 10 bases from J; junction bases left unmatched: 8. CDR1 SGHDN and CDR2 FVKESK come from the germline V gene. This CDR3 comprises 15 residues. DNA for the CDR3: TGTGCCAGCAGCCTCCAACAGGGGGCTCAGTCACCCCTCCACTTT. Protein sequence: CASSLQQGAQSPLHF.

This clone occurred a few times. J is TRBJ2-7 and V is TRBV12-3 or TRBV12-4; maybe TRBD2 (5 bases). Trimming took 5 bases from V and 6 from J, leaving 14 bases between them. There are 13 residues in the CDR3. CDR3 in DNA: TGTGCCAGCAGTCTGCTAGCCGGCTCCGAGCAGTACTTC. Translated, it gives CASSLLAGSEQYF.

The genes are TRBV4-2 and TRBJ1-4; TRBD1 matches 7 bases. The V gene end was trimmed by 1 base and the J gene end by 8 bases; junction bases not matched to a gene: 7. The CDR3 extends over 15 amino acids. Germline V gene lookup returns CDR1 LGHNA and CDR2 YNFKEQ. The CDR3 DNA sequence: TGTGCCAGCAGCCAAGGGCAGGGGGATTGGGAAAAACTGTTTTTT. The encoded protein is CASSQGQGDWEKLFF.

This clone came up a few times. V gene TRBV2 combines with J gene TRBJ1-2; 8 bases fit TRBD1. Germline CDR1 reads SNHLY; CDR2 reads FYNNEI. After removal of 7 bases from V and 5 bases from J, the junction contained 18 bases not matched to a gene. There are 17 residues in the CDR3. The CDR3, as DNA: TGTGCCAGCACCCGAGGGGGGCAGGGGGCGGAATTGTATGGCTACACCTTC. It codes for CASTRGGQGAELYGYTF.

A few counts support this clone. V is TRBV19 and J is TRBJ1-5, with TRBD1 matching 7 bases. The CDR3 length is 18 residues. V gave up 2 bases and J gave up 0 bases; unmatched junction bases: 10. CDR1 is LNHDA, CDR2 SQIVND, per germline (reference sequence). The CDR3 region has the DNA TGTGCCAGTAGTATAAAGGGGGCAGGGATTAATAGCAATCAGCCCCAGCATTTT. Protein product: CASSIKGAGINSNQPQHF.

This sequence joins TRBV6-5 and TRBJ2-7; 9 bases fit TRBD1. CDR1 and CDR2 from the germline V gene are MNHEY and SVGAGI. The CDR3 extends over 15 amino acids. V lost 6 bases to trimming and J lost 1 base; unmatched junction nucleotides: 7. The CDR3 is CASRSSTGGSYEQYF. CDR3 nucleotide sequence: TGTGCCAGCAGATCTTCGACAGGGGGTTCCTACGAGCAGTACTTC.

V and J are TRBV10-3 and TRBJ1-2; a weak D match, TRBD1 (6 bases). This CDR3 comprises 17 residues. CDR1 and CDR2 (germline): ENHRY, SYGVKD. V was shortened by 3 bases and J by 7 bases, with 24 bases between the two germline ends. The CDR3 DNA reads as TGTGCCATCAGTGACATTACAGGGAATAAGGGTCATTTTGGCTACACCTTC. The encoded protein is CAISDITGNKGHFGYTF.

The DNA of the CDR3 is TGTGCCAGCAGTGACACAGGGATCTATGGCTACACCTTC. Encoded protein: CASSDTGIYGYTF. V gene TRBV6-1 combines with J gene TRBJ1-2; the D gene is possibly TRBD1 (6 bases). The CDR3 has 13 amino acids. With 3 bases removed from V and 4 bases from J, the gap between germline ends came to 9 bases. CDR1 and CDR2 (germline): MNHNS, SASEGT.